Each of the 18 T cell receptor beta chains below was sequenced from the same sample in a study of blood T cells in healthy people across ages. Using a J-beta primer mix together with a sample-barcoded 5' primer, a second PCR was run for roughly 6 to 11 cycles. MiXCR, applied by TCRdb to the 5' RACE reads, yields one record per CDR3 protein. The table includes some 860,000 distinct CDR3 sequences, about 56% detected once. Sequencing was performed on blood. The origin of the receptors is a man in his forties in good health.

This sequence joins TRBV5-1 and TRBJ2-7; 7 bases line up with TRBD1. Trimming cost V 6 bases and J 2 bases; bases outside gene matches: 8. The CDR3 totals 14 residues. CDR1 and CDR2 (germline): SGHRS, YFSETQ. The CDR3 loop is CASNPGTAPYEQYF. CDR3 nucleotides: TGCGCCAGCAACCCCGGGACAGCGCCCTACGAGCAGTACTTC.

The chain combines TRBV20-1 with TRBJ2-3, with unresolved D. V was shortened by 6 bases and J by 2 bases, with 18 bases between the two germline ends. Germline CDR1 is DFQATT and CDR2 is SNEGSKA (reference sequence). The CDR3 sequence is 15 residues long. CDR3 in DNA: TGCAGTGCCCAAACCAACGATTGGTACACAGATACGCAGTATTTT. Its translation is CSAQTNDWYTDTQYF.

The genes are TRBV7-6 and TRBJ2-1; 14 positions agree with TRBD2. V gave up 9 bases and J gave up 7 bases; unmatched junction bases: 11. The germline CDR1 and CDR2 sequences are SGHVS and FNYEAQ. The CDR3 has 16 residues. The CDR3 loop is CASRTRTSGGNNEQFF. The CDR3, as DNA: TGTGCCAGTAGGACTCGGACTAGCGGGGGGAATAATGAGCAGTTCTTC.

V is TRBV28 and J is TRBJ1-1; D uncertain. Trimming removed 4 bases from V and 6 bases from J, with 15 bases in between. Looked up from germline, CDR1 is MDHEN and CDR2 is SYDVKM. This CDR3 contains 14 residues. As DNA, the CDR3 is TGTGCCAGCAGTTCCCTTGGACGGACGGCTGAAGCTTTCTTT. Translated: CASSSLGRTAEAFF. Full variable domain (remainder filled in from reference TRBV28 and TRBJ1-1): DVKVTQSSRYLVKRTGEKVFLECVQDMDHENMFWYRQDPGLGLRLIYFSYDVKMKEKGDIPEGYSVSREKKERFSLILESASTNQTSMYLCASSSLGRTAEAFFGQGTRLTVV.

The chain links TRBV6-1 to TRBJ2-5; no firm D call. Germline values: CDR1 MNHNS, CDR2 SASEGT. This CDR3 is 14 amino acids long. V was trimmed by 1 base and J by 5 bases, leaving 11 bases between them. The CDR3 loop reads CASSEGYGRETQYF. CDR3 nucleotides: TGTGCCAGCAGTGAAGGCTACGGACGGGAGACCCAGTACTTC.

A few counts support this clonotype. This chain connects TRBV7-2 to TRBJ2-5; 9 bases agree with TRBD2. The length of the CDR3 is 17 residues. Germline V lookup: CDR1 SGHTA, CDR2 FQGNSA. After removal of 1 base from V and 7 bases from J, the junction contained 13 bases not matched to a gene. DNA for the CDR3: TGTGCCAGCAGCTTAGGAGAGCGGGGGGCGTCTGGTGGGACCCAGTACTTC. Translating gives CASSLGERGASGGTQYF.

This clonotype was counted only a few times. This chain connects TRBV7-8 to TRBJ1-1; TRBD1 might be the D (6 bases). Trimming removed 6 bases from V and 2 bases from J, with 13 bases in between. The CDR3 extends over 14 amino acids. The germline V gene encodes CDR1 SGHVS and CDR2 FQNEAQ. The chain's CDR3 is CASRERGFNTEAFF. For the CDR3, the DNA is TGTGCCAGCAGAGAAAGGGGGTTCAACACTGAAGCTTTCTTT.

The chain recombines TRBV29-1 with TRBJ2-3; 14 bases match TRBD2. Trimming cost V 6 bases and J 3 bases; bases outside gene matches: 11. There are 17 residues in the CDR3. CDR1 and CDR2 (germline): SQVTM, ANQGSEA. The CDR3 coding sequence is TGCAGCGTGGGACTAGCGGGAGAAGTGTTCCGTACAGATACGCAGTATTTT. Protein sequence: CSVGLAGEVFRTDTQYF.

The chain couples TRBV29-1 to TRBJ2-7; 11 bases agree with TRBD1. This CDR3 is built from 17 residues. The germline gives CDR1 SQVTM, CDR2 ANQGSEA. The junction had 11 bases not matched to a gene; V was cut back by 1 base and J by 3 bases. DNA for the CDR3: TGCAGCGTTGAAGGTTGGACAGGGGGCCGGGCAGACTACGAGCAGTACTTC. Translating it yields CSVEGWTGGRADYEQYF.

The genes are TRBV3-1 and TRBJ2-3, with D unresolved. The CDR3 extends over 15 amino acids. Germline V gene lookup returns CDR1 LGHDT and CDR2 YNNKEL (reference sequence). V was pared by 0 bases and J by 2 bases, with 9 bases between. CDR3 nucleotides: TGTGCCAGCAGCCAAGAATCCGGGCCCACAGATACGCAGTATTTT. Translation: CASSQESGPTDTQYF.

CDR3 sequence reads: CASSVALGISSYNEQFF. CDR3 sequence (DNA): TGTGCCAGCAGCGTAGCGCTCGGGATTAGCTCCTACAATGAGCAGTTCTTC. The chain joins TRBV9 to TRBJ2-1, with a tentative D call TRBD2 (5 bases). The V end was cut by 0 bases, the J end by 0 bases, with 13 bases between. CDR3 length: 17 residues. Germline V lookup: CDR1 SGDLS, CDR2 YYNGEE.

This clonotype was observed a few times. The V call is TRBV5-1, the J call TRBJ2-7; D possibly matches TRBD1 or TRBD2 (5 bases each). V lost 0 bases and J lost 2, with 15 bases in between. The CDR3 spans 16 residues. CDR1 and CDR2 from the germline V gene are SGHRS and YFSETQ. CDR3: CASSLVTGGMAYEQYF. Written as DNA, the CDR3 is TGCGCCAGCAGCTTGGTGACTGGGGGTATGGCCTACGAGCAGTACTTC.

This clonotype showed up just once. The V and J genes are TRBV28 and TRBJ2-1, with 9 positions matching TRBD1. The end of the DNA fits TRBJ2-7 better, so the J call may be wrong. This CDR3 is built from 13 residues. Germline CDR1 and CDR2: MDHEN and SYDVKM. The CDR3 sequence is CASSRTGVYEQYF. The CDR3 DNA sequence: TGTGCCAGCAGTAGGACAGGGGTGTACGAGCAGTACTTC.

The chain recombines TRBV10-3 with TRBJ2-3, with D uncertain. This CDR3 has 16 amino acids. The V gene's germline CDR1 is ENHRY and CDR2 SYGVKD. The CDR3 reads CGVSESEAEITDTQYF. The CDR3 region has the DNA TGTGGCGTCAGTGAGAGTGAGGCGGAGATCACAGATACGCAGTATTTT.

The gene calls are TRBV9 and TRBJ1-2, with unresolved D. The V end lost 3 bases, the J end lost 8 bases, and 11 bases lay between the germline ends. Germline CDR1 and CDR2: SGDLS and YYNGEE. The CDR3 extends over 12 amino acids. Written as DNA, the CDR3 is TGTGCCAGCAGCGGGAATTCGGGGGGCTACACCTTC. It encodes CASSGNSGGYTF.

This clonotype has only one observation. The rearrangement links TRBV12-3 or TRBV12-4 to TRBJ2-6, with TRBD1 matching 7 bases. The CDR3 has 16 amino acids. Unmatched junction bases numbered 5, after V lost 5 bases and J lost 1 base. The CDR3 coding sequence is TGTGCCAGCAGTATACTACAGGGGTCTGGGGCCAACGTCCTGACTTTC. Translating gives CASSILQGSGANVLTF.

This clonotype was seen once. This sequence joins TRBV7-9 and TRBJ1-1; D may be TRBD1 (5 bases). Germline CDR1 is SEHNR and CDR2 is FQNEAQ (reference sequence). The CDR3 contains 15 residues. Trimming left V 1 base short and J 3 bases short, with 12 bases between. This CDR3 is CASSLGFGTDTEAFF. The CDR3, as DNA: TGTGCCAGCAGCTTAGGTTTTGGGACGGACACTGAAGCTTTCTTT.

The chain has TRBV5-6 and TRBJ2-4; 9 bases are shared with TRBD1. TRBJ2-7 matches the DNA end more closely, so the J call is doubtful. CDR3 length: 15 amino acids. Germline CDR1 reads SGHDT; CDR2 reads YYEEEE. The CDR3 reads CASSPVTGGSYEQYF. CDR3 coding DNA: TGTGCCAGCAGCCCGGTGACAGGGGGGTCCTACGAGCAGTACTTC.